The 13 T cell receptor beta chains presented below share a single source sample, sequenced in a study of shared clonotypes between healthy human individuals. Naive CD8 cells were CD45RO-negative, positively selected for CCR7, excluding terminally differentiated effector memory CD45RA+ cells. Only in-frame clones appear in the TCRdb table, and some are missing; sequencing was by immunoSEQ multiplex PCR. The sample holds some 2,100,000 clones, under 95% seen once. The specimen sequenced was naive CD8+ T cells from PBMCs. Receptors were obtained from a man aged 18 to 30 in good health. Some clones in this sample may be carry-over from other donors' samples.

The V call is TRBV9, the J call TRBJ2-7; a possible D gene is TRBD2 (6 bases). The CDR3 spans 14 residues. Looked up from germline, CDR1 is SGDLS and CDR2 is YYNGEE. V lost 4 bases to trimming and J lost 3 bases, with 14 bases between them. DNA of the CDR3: TGTGCCAGCAGCAGGGGTGGGGGACTCTACGAGCAGTACTTC. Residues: CASSRGGGLYEQYF. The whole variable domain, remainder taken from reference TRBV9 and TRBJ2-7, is DSGVTQTPKHLITATGQRVTLRCSPRSGDLSVYWYQQSLDQGLQFLIQYYNGEERAKGNILERFSAQQFPDLHSELNLSSLELGDSALYFCASSRGGGLYEQYFGPGTRLTVT.

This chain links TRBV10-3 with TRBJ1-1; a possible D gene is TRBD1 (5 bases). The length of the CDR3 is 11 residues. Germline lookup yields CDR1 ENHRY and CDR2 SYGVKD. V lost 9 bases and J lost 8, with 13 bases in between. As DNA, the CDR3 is TGTGCCATGCCACGGGACTCGGAAGCTTTCTTT. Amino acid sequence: CAMPRDSEAFF.

The CDR3 nucleotides read TGTGCCAGCAGCCCCGGGATAACCTCAACAGATACGCAGTATTTT. Translated, it gives CASSPGITSTDTQYF. The J gene is TRBJ2-3, the V gene TRBV5-8; D is possibly TRBD2 (5 bases). The germline gives CDR1 SGHTS, CDR2 YDEGEE. There are 15 residues in the CDR3. Trimming removed 4 bases from V and 3 bases from J, with 15 bases in between.

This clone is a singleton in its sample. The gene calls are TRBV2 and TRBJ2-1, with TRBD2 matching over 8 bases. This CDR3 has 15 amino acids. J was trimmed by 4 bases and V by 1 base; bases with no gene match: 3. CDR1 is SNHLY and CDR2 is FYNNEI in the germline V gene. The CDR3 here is CASSEEGLVYNEQFF. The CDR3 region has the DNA TGTGCCAGCAGTGAAGAGGGACTAGTTTACAATGAGCAGTTCTTC.

The CDR3 DNA sequence: TGTGCCAGCAGCCAAGATTTCGGTAGCAATCAGCCCCAGCATTTT. This translates into CASSQDFGSNQPQHF. The chain combines TRBV4-2 with TRBJ1-5, with D hard to call. CDR1 and CDR2 from the germline V gene are LGHNA and YNFKEQ. The CDR3 loop spans 15 amino acids. Deletions cut 0 bases from V and 0 bases from J, with 6 bases between.

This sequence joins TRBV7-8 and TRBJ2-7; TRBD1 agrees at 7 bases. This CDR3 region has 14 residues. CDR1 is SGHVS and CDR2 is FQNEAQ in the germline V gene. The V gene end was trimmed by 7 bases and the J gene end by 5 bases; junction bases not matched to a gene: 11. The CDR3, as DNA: TGTGCCAGCATCCTCAACTCAGGGGGAAACGAGCAGTACTTC. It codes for CASILNSGGNEQYF.

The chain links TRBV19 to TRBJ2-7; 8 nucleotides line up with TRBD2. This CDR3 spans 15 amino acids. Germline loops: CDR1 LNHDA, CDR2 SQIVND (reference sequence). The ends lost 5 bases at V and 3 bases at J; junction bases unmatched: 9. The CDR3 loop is CASSLNGGASYEQYF. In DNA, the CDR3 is TGTGCCAGTAGTCTCAACGGGGGGGCGAGCTACGAGCAGTACTTC.

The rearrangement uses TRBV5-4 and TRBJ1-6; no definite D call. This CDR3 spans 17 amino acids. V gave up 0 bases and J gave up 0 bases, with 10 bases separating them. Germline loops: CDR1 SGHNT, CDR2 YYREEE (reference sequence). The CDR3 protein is CASSLAGQLSYNSPLHF. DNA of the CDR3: TGTGCCAGCAGCTTGGCGGGTCAGCTCTCCTATAATTCACCCCTCCACTTT.

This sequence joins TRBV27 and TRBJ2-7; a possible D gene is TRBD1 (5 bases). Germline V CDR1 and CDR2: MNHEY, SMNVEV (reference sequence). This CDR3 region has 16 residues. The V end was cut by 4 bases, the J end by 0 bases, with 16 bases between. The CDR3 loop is CASSSEQGPLSYEQYF. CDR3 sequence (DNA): TGTGCCAGCAGTTCAGAGCAGGGTCCTCTCTCCTACGAGCAGTACTTC.

The CDR3 here is CASSYSRRLTEAFF. For the CDR3, the DNA is TGTGCCAGCAGTTACTCGAGGCGGCTCACTGAAGCTTTCTTT. J is TRBJ1-1 and V is TRBV6-5; D gene uncertain. The CDR3 has 14 amino acids. Germline CDR1 is MNHEY and CDR2 is SVGAGI. V dropped 0 bases and J dropped 4 bases, with 9 bases sitting between them.

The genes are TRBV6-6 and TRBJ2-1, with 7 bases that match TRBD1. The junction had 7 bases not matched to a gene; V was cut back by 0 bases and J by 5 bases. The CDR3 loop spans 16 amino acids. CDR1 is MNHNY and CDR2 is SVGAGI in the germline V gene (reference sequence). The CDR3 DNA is TGTGCCAGCAGTTACTCGAGTAGAGGGGGCCACAATGAGCAGTTCTTC. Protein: CASSYSSRGGHNEQFF.

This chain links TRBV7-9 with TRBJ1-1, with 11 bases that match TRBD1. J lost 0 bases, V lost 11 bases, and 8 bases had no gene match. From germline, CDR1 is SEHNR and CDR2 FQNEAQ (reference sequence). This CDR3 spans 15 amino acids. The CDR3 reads CAGRTGGDLNTEAFF. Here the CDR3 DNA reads TGTGCCGGAAGGACAGGGGGCGATCTGAACACTGAAGCTTTCTTT.

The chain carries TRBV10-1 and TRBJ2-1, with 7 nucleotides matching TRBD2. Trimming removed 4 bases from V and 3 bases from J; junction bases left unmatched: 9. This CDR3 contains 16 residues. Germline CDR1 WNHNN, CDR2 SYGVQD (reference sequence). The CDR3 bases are TGCGCCAGCAGTGGGGACCTAGCGGCCCGCTACAATGAGCAGTTCTTC. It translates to CASSGDLAARYNEQFF.